The clone carrying this TCR beta chain occurred a few times. Its antigen remains unknown. This entry comes from a study of beta chain features in type 1 diabetes. General study findings and limits: Comparison showed that naive, central memory and Treg TCRB repertoires appeared more similar among patients than among healthy donors.

Trimming pared 7 bases from V and 6 bases from J, leaving 16 bases between. CDR3 size: 13 residues. From germline, CDR1 is SGDLS and CDR2 YYNGEE. Every bit of the isolated RNA underwent reverse transcription, so sequencing read expressed TCRB transcripts. Samples of naive, central memory and regulatory T cells yielded a mean of about 3.5 million reads. The method was immunoSEQ multiplex PCR; TCRdb's version includes in-frame clones alone and lacks a portion of them. The data contain hundreds of thousands of clones, around 15% of them singletons. This chain uses TRBV9 with TRBJ1-1; D unclear. The source material was naive CD4+ T cells from blood. This receptor was obtained from a man aged 18 to 29 in good health. The CDR3 sequence: CASRSQGSAEAFF. DNA of the CDR3: TGTGCCAGCCGGTCGCAAGGCAGCGCTGAAGCTTTCTTT.